The sequence of this T cell receptor (beta chain) was determined in a study of blood T cell repertoires in COVID-19. Study in general: Whether acute or convalescent, the COVID-19 samples came from the United States, Italy and Spain.

J lost 4 bases, V lost 4 bases, and 11 bases had no gene match. Germline CDR1 SQVTM, CDR2 ANQGSEA. The CDR3 has 15 amino acids. The authors' processing: Amplification with reference gene primers provided the estimates of nucleated cell counts. The repertoire was sequenced with immunoSEQ multiplex PCR; TCRdb's copy has only in-frame clones and lacks some. V, J and clone size are taken as reported in that table, and D and trimming were inferred from the DNA itself. In the table there are 95,000 to 150,000 clones, 70% to 85% of which are singletons. The chain joins TRBV29-1 to TRBJ1-1; TRBD1 aligns across 8 bases. The material sequenced was peripheral blood. The TCR originated in a woman in her 70s with acute or convalescent COVID-19. The CDR3 DNA follows: TGCAGCGTTGGAATACAGGGGGGGGTAGGCACTGAAGCTTTCTTT. Translated: CSVGIQGGVGTEAFF.